This TCR beta chain was profiled in a study of cytomegalovirus exposure and HLA in healthy donors. Findings of the study overall: CMV serostatus stood as the only immune exposure information on hand.

Primers included in the PCR were 60 Vbeta and 13 Jbeta primers. Assay used: immunoSEQ multiplex PCR; TCRdb lists only in-frame clones, some missing. Here the sample spans 97,000 or so clones, 55% to 75% being singletons. On this clone itself: Antigen specificity is unknown. Compared with germline, one end of the junction differs, possibly owing to a read error.

The V gene's germline CDR1 is SEHNR and CDR2 FQNEAQ (reference sequence). The CDR3 sequence is 12 residues long. Sequences were obtained from PBMCs. The V and J genes are TRBV7-9 and TRBJ1-5; D is unclear. The sequence was collected from a man aged 45 to 65 in good health and CMV-seronegative. The CDR3 coding sequence is TGTTCCAGCAGCTTAGGCGTTCAGCCCCAGCATTTT. Its protein is CSSSLGVQPQHF. Full variable domain (remainder filled in from reference TRBV7-9 and TRBJ1-5): DTGVSQNPRHKITKRGQNVTFRCDPISEHNRLYWYRQTLGQGPEFLTYFQNEAQLEKSRLLSDRFSAERPKGSFSTLEIQRTEQGDSAMYLCSSSLGVQPQHFGDGTRLSIL.